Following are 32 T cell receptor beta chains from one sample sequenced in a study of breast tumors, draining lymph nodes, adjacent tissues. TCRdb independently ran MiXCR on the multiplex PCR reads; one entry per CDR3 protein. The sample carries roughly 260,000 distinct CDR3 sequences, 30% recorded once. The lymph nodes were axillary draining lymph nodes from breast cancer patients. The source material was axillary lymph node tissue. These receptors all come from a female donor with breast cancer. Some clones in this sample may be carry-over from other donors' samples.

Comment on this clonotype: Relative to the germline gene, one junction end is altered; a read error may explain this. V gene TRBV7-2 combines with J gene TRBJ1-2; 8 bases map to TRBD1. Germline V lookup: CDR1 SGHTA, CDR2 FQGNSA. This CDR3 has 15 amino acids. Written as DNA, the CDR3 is TGTGCCAGCAGCTTAGAAGGGCAGGGGGCGTATGGCTACTCCTTC. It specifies CASSLEGQGAYGYSF.

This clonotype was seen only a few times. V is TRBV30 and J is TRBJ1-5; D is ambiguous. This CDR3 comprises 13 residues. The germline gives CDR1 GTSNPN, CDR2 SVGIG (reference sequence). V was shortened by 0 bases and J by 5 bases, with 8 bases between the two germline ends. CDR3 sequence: CAWSVEGYQPQHF. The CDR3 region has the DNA TGTGCCTGGAGTGTGGAAGGGTATCAGCCCCAGCATTTT.

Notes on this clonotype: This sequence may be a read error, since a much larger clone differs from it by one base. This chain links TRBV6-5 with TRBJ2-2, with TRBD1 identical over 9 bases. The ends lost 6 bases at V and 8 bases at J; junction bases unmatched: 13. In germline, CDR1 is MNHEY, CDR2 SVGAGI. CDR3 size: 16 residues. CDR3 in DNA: TGTGCCAGCAGCCCCCTTGCCGGACAGGGGAAAGGGGAGCTGTTTTTT. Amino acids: CASSPLAGQGKGELFF.

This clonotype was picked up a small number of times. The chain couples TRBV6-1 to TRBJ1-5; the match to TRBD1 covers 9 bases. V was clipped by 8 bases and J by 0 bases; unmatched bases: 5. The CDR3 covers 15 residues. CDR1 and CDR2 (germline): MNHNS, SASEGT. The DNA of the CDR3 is TGTGCCAGCCGGGACAGGGAGTATAGCAATCAGCCCCAGCATTTT. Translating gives CASRDREYSNQPQHF.

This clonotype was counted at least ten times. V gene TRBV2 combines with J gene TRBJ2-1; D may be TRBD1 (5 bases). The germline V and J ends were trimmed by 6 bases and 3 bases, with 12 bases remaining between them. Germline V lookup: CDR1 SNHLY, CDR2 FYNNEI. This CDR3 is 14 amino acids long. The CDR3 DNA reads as TGTGCCAGCAGACAAGACAGCAACTACAATGAGCAGTTCTTC. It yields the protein CASRQDSNYNEQFF.

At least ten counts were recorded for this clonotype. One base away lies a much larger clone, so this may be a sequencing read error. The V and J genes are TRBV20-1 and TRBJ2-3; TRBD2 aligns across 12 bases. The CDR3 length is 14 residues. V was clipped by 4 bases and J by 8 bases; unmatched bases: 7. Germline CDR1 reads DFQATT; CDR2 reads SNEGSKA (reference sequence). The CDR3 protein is CSAKASGRAATQYF. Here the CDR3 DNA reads TGCAGTGCTAAGGCTAGCGGGAGGGCAGCTACGCAGTATTTT.

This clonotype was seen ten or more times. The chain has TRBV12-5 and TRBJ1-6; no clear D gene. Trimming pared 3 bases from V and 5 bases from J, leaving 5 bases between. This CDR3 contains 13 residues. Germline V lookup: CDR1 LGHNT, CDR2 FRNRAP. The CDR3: CASGLGHNSPLHF. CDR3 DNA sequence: TGTGCTAGTGGTTTAGGTCATAATTCACCCCTCCACTTT.

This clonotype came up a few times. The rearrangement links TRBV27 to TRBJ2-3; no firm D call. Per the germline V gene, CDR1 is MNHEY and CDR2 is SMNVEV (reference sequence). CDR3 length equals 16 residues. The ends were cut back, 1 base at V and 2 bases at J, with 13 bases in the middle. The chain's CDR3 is CASSLYPGPDTDTQYF. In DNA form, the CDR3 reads TGTGCCAGCAGTTTATACCCAGGCCCTGACACAGATACGCAGTATTTT.

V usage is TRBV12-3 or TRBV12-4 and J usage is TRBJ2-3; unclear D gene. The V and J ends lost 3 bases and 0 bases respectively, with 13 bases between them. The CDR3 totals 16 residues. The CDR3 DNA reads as TGTGCCAGCAGTTTCTCCTCCCGGTATAGCACAGATACGCAGTATTTT. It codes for CASSFSSRYSTDTQYF.

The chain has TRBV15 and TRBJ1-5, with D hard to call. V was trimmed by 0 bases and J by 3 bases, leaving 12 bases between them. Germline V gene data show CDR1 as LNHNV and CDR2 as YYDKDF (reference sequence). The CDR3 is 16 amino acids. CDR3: CATSREQTNDNQPQHF. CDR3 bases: TGTGCCACCAGCAGAGAACAAACTAATGACAATCAGCCCCAGCATTTT.

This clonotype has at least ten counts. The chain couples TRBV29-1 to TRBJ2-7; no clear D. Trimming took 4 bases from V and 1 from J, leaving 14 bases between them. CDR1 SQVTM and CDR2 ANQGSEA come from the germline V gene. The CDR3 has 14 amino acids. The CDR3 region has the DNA TGCAGCGTTGTGCAGGATCCTATATCCTACGAGCAGTACTTC. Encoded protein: CSVVQDPISYEQYF.

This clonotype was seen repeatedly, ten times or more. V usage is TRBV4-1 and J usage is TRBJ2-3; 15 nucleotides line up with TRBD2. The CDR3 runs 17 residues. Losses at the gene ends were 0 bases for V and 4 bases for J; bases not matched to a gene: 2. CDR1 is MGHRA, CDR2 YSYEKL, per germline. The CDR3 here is CASSQEGLAGGPDTQYF. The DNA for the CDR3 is TGCGCCAGCAGCCAAGAGGGACTAGCGGGAGGTCCAGATACGCAGTATTTT.

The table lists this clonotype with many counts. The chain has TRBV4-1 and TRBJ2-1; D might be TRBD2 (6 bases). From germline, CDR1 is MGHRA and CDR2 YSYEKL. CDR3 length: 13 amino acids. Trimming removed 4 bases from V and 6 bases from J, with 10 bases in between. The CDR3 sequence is CASSLGLGNEQFF. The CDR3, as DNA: TGCGCCAGCAGCCTGGGACTTGGCAATGAGCAGTTCTTC.

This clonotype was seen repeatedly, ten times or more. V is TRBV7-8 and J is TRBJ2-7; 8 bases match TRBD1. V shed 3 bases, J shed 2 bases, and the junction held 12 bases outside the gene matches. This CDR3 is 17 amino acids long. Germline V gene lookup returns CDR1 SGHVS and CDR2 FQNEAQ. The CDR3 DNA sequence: TGTGCCAGCAGCTTGGGGACAGGAGGCGCCTACACCTACGAGCAGTACTTC. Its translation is CASSLGTGGAYTYEQYF.

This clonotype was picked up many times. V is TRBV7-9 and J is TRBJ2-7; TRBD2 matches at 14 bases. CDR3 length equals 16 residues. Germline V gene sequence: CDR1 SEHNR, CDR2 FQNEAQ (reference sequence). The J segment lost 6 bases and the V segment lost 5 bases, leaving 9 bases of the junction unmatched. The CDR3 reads CASSTAGTSGSGEQYF. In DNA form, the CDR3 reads TGTGCCAGCAGCACTGCGGGGACTAGCGGGAGTGGCGAGCAGTACTTC.

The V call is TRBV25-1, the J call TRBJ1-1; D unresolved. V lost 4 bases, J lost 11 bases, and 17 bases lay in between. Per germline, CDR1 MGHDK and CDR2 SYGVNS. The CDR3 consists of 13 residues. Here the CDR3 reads CASSALSRADAFF. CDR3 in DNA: TGTGCCAGCAGTGCCTTATCCCGGGCGGACGCTTTCTTT.

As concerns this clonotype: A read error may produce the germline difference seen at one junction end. CDR3 coding DNA: TGCGCCAGCGGCTTGGAGGCGGGAGGCACAGATACGCAGTACTTT. Its translation: CASGLEAGGTDTQYF. This chain connects TRBV5-1 to TRBJ2-3; 8 nucleotides align to TRBD2. This CDR3 spans 15 amino acids. Germline CDR1 reads SGHRS; CDR2 reads YFSETQ.

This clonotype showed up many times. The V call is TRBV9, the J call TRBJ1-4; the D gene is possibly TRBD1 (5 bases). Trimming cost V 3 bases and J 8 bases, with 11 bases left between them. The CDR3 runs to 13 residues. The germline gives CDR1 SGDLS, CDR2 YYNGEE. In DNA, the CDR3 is TGTGCCAGCAGCGAGATCTCAGGGGAAAAACTGTTTTTT. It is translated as CASSEISGEKLFF. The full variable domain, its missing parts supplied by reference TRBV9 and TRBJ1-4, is DSGVTQTPKHLITATGQRVTLRCSPRSGDLSVYWYQQSLDQGLQFLIQYYNGEERAKGNILERFSAQQFPDLHSELNLSSLELGDSALYFCASSEISGEKLFFGSGTQLSVL.

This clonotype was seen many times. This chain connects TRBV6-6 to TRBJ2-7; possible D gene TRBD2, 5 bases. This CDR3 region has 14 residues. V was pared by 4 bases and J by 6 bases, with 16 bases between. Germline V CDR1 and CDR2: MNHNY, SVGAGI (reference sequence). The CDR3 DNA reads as TGTGCCAGCAGTTCATCCGTACTCGGGGTCGAGCAGTACTTC. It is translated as CASSSSVLGVEQYF.

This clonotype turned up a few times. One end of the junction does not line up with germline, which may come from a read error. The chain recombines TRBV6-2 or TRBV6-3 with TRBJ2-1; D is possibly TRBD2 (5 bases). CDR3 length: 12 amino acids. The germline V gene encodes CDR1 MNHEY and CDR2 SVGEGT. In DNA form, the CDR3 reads TGTGCCAGCAGTTACCCCCTCGCTAGGAGGCTCTTC. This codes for CASSYPLARRLF.

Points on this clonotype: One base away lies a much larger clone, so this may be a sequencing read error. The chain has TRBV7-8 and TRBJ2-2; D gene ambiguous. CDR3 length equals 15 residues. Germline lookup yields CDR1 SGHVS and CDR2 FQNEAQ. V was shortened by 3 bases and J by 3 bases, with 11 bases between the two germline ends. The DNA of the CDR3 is TGTGCCAGCAGCTTTGGAGCCCAGTACACCGGGGAGCTGTTTTTT. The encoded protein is CASSFGAQYTGELFF.

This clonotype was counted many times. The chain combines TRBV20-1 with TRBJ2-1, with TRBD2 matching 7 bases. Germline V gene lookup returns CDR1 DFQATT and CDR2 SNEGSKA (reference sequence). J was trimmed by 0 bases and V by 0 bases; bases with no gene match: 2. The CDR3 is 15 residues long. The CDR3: CSARDGGGSYNEQFF. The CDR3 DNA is TGCAGTGCTAGAGATGGCGGGGGCTCCTACAATGAGCAGTTCTTC.

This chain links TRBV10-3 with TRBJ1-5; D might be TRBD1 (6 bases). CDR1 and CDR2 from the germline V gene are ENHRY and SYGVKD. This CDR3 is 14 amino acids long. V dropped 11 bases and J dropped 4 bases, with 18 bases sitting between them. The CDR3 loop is CACRLRDTNQPQHF. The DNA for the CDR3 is TGTGCCTGCCGGCTCCGGGACACTAATCAGCCCCAGCATTTT.

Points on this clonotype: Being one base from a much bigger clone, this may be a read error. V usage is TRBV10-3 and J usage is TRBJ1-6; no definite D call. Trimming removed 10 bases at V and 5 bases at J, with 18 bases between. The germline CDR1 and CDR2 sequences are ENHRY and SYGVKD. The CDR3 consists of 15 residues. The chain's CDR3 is CASTSDAPDNSPLHF. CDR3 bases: TGTGCCAGCACATCAGACGCGCCCGATAATTCACCCCTCCACTTT.

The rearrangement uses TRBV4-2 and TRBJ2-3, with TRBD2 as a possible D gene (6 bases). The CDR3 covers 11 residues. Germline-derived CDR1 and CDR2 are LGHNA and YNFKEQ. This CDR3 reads CGGRLGDTQYF. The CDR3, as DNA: TGTGGCGGCCGACTAGGAGATACGCAGTATTTT.

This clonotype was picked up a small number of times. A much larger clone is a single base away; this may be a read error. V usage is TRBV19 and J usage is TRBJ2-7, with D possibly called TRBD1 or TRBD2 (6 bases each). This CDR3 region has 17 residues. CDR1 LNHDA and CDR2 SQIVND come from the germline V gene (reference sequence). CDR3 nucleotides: TGTGCCAGTAGTATGATCGGAGGGGGTCCCCATTCCTACGAGCAGTCCTTC. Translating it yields CASSMIGGGPHSYEQSF.

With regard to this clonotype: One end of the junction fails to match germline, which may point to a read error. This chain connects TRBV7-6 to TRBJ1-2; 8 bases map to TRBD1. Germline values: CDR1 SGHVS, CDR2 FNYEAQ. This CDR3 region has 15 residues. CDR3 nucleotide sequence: TGTGCCAGCAGCTTATCGACAGGGGAAGTAGATGGCTACCCCTTC. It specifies CASSLSTGEVDGYPF. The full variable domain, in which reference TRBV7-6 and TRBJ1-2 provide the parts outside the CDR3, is GAGVSQSPRYKVTKRGQDVALRCDPISGHVSLYWYRQALGQGPEFLTYFNYEAQQDKSGLPNDRFSAERPEGSISTLTIQRTEQRDSAMYRCASSLSTGEVDGYPFGSGTRLTVV.

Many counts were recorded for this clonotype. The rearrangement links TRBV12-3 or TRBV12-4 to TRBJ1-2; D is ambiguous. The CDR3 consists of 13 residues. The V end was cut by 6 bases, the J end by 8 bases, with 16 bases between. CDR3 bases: TGTGCCAGCAGCCGCCGACTGTATACGGGCTACACCTTC. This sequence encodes CASSRRLYTGYTF.

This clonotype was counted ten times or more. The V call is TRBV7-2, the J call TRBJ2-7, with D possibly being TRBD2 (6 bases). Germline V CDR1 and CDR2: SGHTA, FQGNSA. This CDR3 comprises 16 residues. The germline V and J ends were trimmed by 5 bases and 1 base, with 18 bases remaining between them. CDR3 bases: TGTGCCAGCAGCCCAACCGGGACTTTCACTTCCTACGAGCAGTACTTC. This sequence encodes CASSPTGTFTSYEQYF. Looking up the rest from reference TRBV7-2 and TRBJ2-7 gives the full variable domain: GAGVSQSPSNKVTEKGKDVELRCDPISGHTALYWYRQSLGQGLEFLIYFQGNSAPDKSGLPSDRFSAERTGGSVSTLTIQRTQQEDSAVYLCASSPTGTFTSYEQYFGPGTRLTVT.

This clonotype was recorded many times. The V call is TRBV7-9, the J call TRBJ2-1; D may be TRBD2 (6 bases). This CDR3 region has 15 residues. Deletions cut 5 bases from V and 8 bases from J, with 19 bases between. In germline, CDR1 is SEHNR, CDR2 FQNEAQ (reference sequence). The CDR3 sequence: CASSPAGSRSDEQFF. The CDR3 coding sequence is TGTGCCAGCAGCCCAGCGGGTTCCCGGAGCGATGAGCAGTTCTTC.

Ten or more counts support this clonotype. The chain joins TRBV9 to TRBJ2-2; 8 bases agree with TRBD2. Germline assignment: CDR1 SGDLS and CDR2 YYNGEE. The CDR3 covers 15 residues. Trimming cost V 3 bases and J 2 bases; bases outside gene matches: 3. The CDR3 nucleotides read TGTGCCAGCAGCGCAGGGACTAGAAACACCGGGGAGCTGTTTTTT. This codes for CASSAGTRNTGELFF. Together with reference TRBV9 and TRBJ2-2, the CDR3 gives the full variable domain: DSGVTQTPKHLITATGQRVTLRCSPRSGDLSVYWYQQSLDQGLQFLIQYYNGEERAKGNILERFSAQQFPDLHSELNLSSLELGDSALYFCASSAGTRNTGELFFGEGSRLTVL.

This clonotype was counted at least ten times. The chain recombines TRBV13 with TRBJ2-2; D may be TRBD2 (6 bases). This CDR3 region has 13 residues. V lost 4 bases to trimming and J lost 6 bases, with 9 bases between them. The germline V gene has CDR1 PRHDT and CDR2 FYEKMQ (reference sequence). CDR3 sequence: CASSSSVAGELFF. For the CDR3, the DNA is TGTGCCAGCAGCTCTAGCGTCGCCGGGGAGCTGTTTTTT.